Listed here are 8 T cell receptor beta chains from one sample, sequenced in a study of T cell responses to AZD1222 COVID-19 vaccine. The protocol was immunoSEQ multiplex PCR, while the TCRdb copy is restricted to in-frame clones and leaves out a portion. In the table there are tens of thousands of clones, approximately 85% of which are singletons. The sample here was peripheral blood, taken 28 days after the second AZD1222 dose. Receptors originate from an adult who received the AZD1222 COVID-19 vaccine.

The V and J genes are TRBV6-2 or TRBV6-3 and TRBJ2-5, with no clear D. The CDR3 runs to 17 residues. V lost 0 bases to trimming and J lost 1 base, with 15 bases between them. CDR1 is MNHEY, CDR2 SVGEGT, per germline. CDR3 loop: CASSYSGWSRIQETQYF. The DNA for the CDR3 is TGTGCCAGCAGTTACTCTGGCTGGTCAAGGATCCAAGAGACCCAGTACTTC.

The chain employs TRBV6-1 and TRBJ1-1; tentatively, D is TRBD1 (5 bases). The CDR3 is 16 residues long. Germline-derived CDR1 and CDR2 are MNHNS and SASEGT. V was pared by 2 bases and J by 0 bases, with 13 bases between. The CDR3 DNA sequence: TGTGCCAGCAGTGAAAAAAACAGGCGAATGAACACTGAAGCTTTCTTT. Translation: CASSEKNRRMNTEAFF.

The chain links TRBV15 to TRBJ1-5; a possible D gene is TRBD1 (6 bases). This CDR3 contains 19 residues. Germline CDR1 LNHNV, CDR2 YYDKDF (reference sequence). V was shortened by 5 bases and J by 2 bases, with 25 bases between the two germline ends. CDR3 bases: TGTGCCACCAGCTTACATCCTGGGGGCAGGCGGCGGGGCAATCAGCCCCAGCATTTT. It encodes CATSLHPGGRRRGNQPQHF. The variable domain in full, completed from reference TRBV15 and TRBJ1-5, reads DAMVIQNPRYQVTQFGKPVTLSCSQTLNHNVMYWYQQKSSQAPKLLFHYYDKDFNNEADTPDNFQSRRPNTSFCFLDIRSPGLGDTAMYLCATSLHPGGRRRGNQPQHFGDGTRLSIL.

A few counts support this clone. The chain links TRBV11-2 to TRBJ2-7; 8 bases are a match to TRBD2. The CDR3 length is 16 residues. V lost 5 bases, J lost 3 bases, and 12 bases stayed unmatched. Germline loops: CDR1 SGHAT, CDR2 FQNNGV. The DNA for the CDR3 is TGTGCCAGCAGCCCCAAAGGGGGAGGGACTAGCTACGAGCAGTACTTC. Protein: CASSPKGGGTSYEQYF.

The V gene is TRBV3-1 (or the pseudogene TRBV3-2), the J gene TRBJ1-1; D is unresolved. Germline CDR1 reads LGHDT; CDR2 reads YNNKEL (reference sequence). There are 15 residues in the CDR3. Deletions cut 0 bases from V and 1 base from J, with 9 bases between. CDR3: CASSQDPWWNTEAFF. CDR3 sequence (DNA): TGTGCCAGCAGCCAAGATCCCTGGTGGAACACTGAAGCTTTCTTT.

The chain uses TRBV6-5 and TRBJ1-1, with 7 bases fitting TRBD1. CDR3 length: 14 amino acids. Trimming at V came to 5 bases and at J to 6 bases, leaving 9 bases not matched to a gene. The germline gives CDR1 MNHEY, CDR2 SVGAGI. CDR3 sequence reads: CASSKPTGVPEAFF. In DNA, the CDR3 is TGTGCCAGCAGTAAGCCAACAGGGGTACCTGAAGCTTTCTTT.

This rearrangement joins TRBV5-6 to TRBJ1-1, with 8 bases matching TRBD1. V lost 2 bases and J lost 0; bases outside the gene matches: 9. The CDR3 totals 17 residues. Looked up from germline, CDR1 is SGHDT and CDR2 is YYEEEE. As DNA, the CDR3 is TGTGCCAGCAGCTTTCGGGTGGACAGGGTGGTGAACACTGAAGCTTTCTTT. This sequence encodes CASSFRVDRVVNTEAFF.

The chain carries TRBV11-2 and TRBJ2-2, with D perhaps TRBD2 (5 bases). V was trimmed by 5 bases and J by 1 base, leaving 11 bases between them. This CDR3 comprises 15 residues. Germline CDR1 reads SGHAT; CDR2 reads FQNNGV. The CDR3 region is CASSPSGVNTGELFF. For the CDR3, the DNA is TGTGCCAGCAGCCCATCCGGGGTGAACACCGGGGAGCTGTTTTTT.